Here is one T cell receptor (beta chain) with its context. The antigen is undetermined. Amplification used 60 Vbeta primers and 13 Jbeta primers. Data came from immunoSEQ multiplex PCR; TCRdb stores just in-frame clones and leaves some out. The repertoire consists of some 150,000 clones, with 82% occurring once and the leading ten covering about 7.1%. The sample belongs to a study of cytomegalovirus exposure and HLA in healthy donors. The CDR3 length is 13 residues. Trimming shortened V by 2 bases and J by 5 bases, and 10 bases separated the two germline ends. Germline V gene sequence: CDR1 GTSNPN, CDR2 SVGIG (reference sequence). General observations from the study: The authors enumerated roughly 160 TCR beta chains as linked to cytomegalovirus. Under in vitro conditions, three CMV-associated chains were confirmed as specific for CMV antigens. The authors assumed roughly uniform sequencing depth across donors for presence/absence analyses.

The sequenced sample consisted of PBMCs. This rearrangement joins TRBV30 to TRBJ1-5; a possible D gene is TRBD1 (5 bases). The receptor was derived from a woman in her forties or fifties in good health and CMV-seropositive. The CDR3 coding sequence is TGTGCCTGGAGTTTGGGGGGGGATCAGCCCCAGCATTTT. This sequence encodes CAWSLGGDQPQHF.